Each of the 20 T cell receptor beta chains below was sequenced from the same sample in a study of T cell responses to AZD1222 COVID-19 vaccine. Libraries were prepared by immunoSEQ multiplex PCR; TCRdb keeps only in-frame clonotypes and omits some of them. The data show 150,000 to 200,000 clones, around 94% seen once. Sequencing was performed on peripheral blood, taken on day 0 of AZD1222 vaccination. These receptor sequences come from an adult in good health.

V is TRBV4-1 and J is TRBJ1-1; D not resolved. CDR1 and CDR2 (germline): MGHRA, YSYEKL. This CDR3 spans 13 amino acids. Trimming shortened V by 8 bases and J by 4 bases, and 14 bases separated the two germline ends. DNA for the CDR3: TGCGCCAGCGGACCCCGCGGGTCCACTGAAGCTTTCTTT. Its translation is CASGPRGSTEAFF.

The genes are TRBV2 and TRBJ2-1, with D possibly matching TRBD2 (6 bases). CDR1 and CDR2 (germline): SNHLY, FYNNEI. V dropped 5 bases and J dropped 8 bases, with 13 bases sitting between them. This CDR3 is 13 amino acids long. CDR3 in amino acids: CASSTTGTHEQFF. CDR3 nucleotide sequence: TGTGCCAGCAGTACAACCGGGACTCATGAGCAGTTCTTC.

The chain employs TRBV28 and TRBJ1-2, with D unresolved. V lost 5 bases and J 8 bases, leaving 15 bases between the germline ends. The CDR3 length is 13 residues. Germline values: CDR1 MDHEN, CDR2 SYDVKM. The CDR3 spells CASSPTMREGYTF. CDR3 DNA: TGTGCCAGCAGTCCCACCATGCGAGAAGGCTACACCTTC.

V gene TRBV28 combines with J gene TRBJ2-1; TRBD2 matches 15 bases. The germline gives CDR1 MDHEN, CDR2 SYDVKM. There are 16 residues in the CDR3. V lost 6 bases, J lost 9 bases, and 9 bases stayed unmatched. The CDR3 is CASSPTPGLAGGEQFF. The CDR3 DNA is TGTGCCAGCAGCCCCACCCCGGGACTAGCGGGAGGTGAGCAGTTCTTC.

This clone was counted once. The rearrangement uses TRBV5-5 and TRBJ2-3, with D perhaps matching TRBD2 (5 bases). CDR3 length equals 14 residues. The V and J ends lost 7 bases and 3 bases respectively, with 15 bases between them. The germline V gene encodes CDR1 SGHKS and CDR2 YYEKEE (reference sequence). CDR3 in DNA: TGTGCCAGCGGTAGCGACCCAGTTACAGATACGCAGTATTTT. Protein sequence: CASGSDPVTDTQYF.

This clone was observed a single time. The V call is TRBV7-9, the J call TRBJ2-5, with D possibly being TRBD2 (6 bases). Germline CDR1 SEHNR, CDR2 FQNEAQ (reference sequence). V was pared by 4 bases and J by 5 bases, with 17 bases between. This CDR3 has 15 amino acids. The CDR3 nucleotides read TGTGCCAGCAGCTCGGGGCGGGGATTCGTTGAGACCCAGTACTTC. Translated, it gives CASSSGRGFVETQYF.

This rearrangement joins TRBV30 to TRBJ2-5; D might be TRBD1 (5 bases). Germline CDR1 and CDR2: GTSNPN and SVGIG (reference sequence). The V gene lost 2 bases and the J gene lost 3 bases, with 7 bases spanning the gap. The CDR3 runs 12 residues. CDR3 DNA sequence: TGTGCCTGGAGTCCGACAGAAGAGACCCAGTACTTC. Translation gives CAWSPTEETQYF.

The rearrangement links TRBV3-1 (or the pseudogene TRBV3-2) to TRBJ2-1, with D possibly called TRBD1 or TRBD2 (6 bases each). The CDR3 runs to 15 residues. Germline V gene data show CDR1 as LGHDT and CDR2 as YNNKEL (reference sequence). Deletions cut 5 bases from V and 7 bases from J, with 18 bases between. The CDR3 protein is CASSLGGLVRNEQFF. The CDR3 DNA reads as TGTGCCAGCAGCTTGGGGGGCCTAGTGAGGAATGAGCAGTTCTTC.

The V and J genes are TRBV25-1 and TRBJ1-5, with a tentative D call TRBD1 (6 bases). V was shortened by 3 bases and J by 5 bases, with 8 bases between the two germline ends. Germline V gene sequence: CDR1 MGHDK, CDR2 SYGVNS. The CDR3 extends over 13 amino acids. The CDR3 reads CASSDQGYQPQHF. DNA of the CDR3: TGTGCCAGCAGTGACCAGGGGTATCAGCCCCAGCATTTT.

The chain couples TRBV29-1 to TRBJ2-2; TRBD2 matches 7 bases. The CDR3 runs to 12 residues. Germline V lookup: CDR1 SQVTM, CDR2 ANQGSEA. The trim removed 6 bases at V and 5 bases at J, leaving 3 bases unmatched. CDR3 protein: CSVSRGTGELFF. CDR3 nucleotide sequence: TGCAGCGTCTCGCGGGGGACCGGGGAGCTGTTTTTT.

The chain links TRBV3-1 (or the pseudogene TRBV3-2) to TRBJ1-4, with no clear D. This CDR3 comprises 13 residues. Trimming removed 1 base at V and 6 bases at J, with 6 bases between. Germline CDR1 reads LGHDT; CDR2 reads YNNKEL (reference sequence). CDR3 DNA: TGTGCCAGCAGCCAAGTCGAGGATGAAAAACTGTTTTTT. Translation: CASSQVEDEKLFF.

The chain uses TRBV12-5 and TRBJ2-1, with D perhaps matching TRBD2 (5 bases). In germline, CDR1 is LGHNT, CDR2 FRNRAP. V was pared by 0 bases and J by 7 bases, with 7 bases between. The CDR3 totals 13 residues. CDR3 sequence: CASGLVGGNEQFF. CDR3 nucleotides: TGTGCTAGTGGTTTGGTGGGCGGGAATGAGCAGTTCTTC.

This chain connects TRBV9 to TRBJ2-7; a possible D gene is TRBD2 (5 bases). Germline CDR1 reads SGDLS; CDR2 reads YYNGEE. V was trimmed by 2 bases and J by 3 bases, leaving 9 bases between them. The CDR3 sequence is 13 residues long. CDR3 residues: CASSVGEDYEQYF. CDR3 sequence (DNA): TGTGCCAGCAGCGTCGGGGAAGACTACGAGCAGTACTTC.

The V and J genes are TRBV6-6 and TRBJ1-5; possible D gene TRBD1, 6 bases. V shed 7 bases and J shed 2 bases, with 9 bases lying between them. The CDR3 runs 13 residues. Looked up from germline, CDR1 is MNHNY and CDR2 is SVGAGI (reference sequence). The CDR3 DNA reads TGTGCCAGCATGTCAGGGGGCAATCAGCCCCAGCATTTT. Residues: CASMSGGNQPQHF.

The J gene is TRBJ1-5, the V gene TRBV4-1; 8 nucleotides align to TRBD1. The CDR3 spans 17 residues. Germline V gene lookup returns CDR1 MGHRA and CDR2 YSYEKL. V gave up 3 bases and J gave up 1 base; unmatched junction bases: 8. Here the CDR3 DNA reads TGCGCCAGCAGCCAGGGTGACAGGGGTCGGAGCAATCAGCCCCAGCATTTT. Its translation: CASSQGDRGRSNQPQHF.

This chain links TRBV7-6 with TRBJ2-1; 8 nucleotides agree with TRBD2. The CDR3 runs 14 residues. V was clipped by 1 base and J by 7 bases; unmatched bases: 3. In germline, CDR1 is SGHVS, CDR2 FNYEAQ. CDR3 protein: CASSLGGRRNEQFF. Here the CDR3 DNA reads TGTGCCAGCAGCTTAGGCGGGAGGAGGAATGAGCAGTTCTTC.

This chain uses TRBV28 with TRBJ1-5; D remains ambiguous. Germline V gene lookup returns CDR1 MDHEN and CDR2 SYDVKM. V was pared by 5 bases and J by 1 base, with 9 bases between. The CDR3 contains 14 residues. The CDR3 reads CASSIPLSNQPQHF. DNA of the CDR3: TGTGCCAGCAGTATCCCATTGAGCAATCAGCCCCAGCATTTT.

This clone was observed once. The chain recombines TRBV7-6 with TRBJ1-1, with 9 bases that match TRBD1. This CDR3 is 16 amino acids long. J lost 5 bases, V lost 2 bases, and 9 bases had no gene match. CDR1 and CDR2 from the germline V gene are SGHVS and FNYEAQ. Here the CDR3 DNA reads TGTGCCAGCAGCTTAACAGGGGGCGGGATCGGGACTGAAGCTTTCTTT. Protein product: CASSLTGGGIGTEAFF.

The chain couples TRBV25-1 to TRBJ2-1, with D possibly called TRBD1 or TRBD2 (5 bases each). V lost 3 bases to trimming and J lost 6 bases, with 12 bases between them. CDR3 length: 14 residues. In germline, CDR1 is MGHDK, CDR2 SYGVNS. Here the CDR3 DNA reads TGTGCCAGCAGTGATACCGGGACCCTCAATGAGCAGTTCTTC. Its translation is CASSDTGTLNEQFF.

This chain joins TRBV30 and TRBJ1-5; D may be TRBD1 (5 bases). The ends were cut back, 2 bases at V and 3 bases at J, with 11 bases in the middle. Germline V gene lookup returns CDR1 GTSNPN and CDR2 SVGIG (reference sequence). The CDR3 is made up of 14 amino acids. CDR3 in amino acids: CAWSRDGNNQPQHF. The CDR3 DNA reads TGTGCCTGGAGTAGGGACGGCAACAATCAGCCCCAGCATTTT.